This T cell receptor beta chain was retrieved from a study of blood T cell repertoires in COVID-19. TCRdb's table, derived via immunoSEQ multiplex PCR, lists solely in-frame clones and lacks some. The sample has under 200,000 clones, less than 90% seen once. From germline, CDR1 is LNHDA and CDR2 SQIVND (reference sequence). The CDR3 loop spans 15 amino acids. Trimming cost V 2 bases and J 6 bases; bases outside gene matches: 4. The chain uses TRBV19 and TRBJ2-1, with TRBD2 matching 10 bases. The TCR was taken from a woman in her forties or fifties who had recovered from COVID-19. Input material: PBMCs or T cells enriched from blood (not recorded which). The CDR3 DNA reads TGTGCCAGTAGTATACTAGCGGGAGTCGGCAATGAGCAGTTCTTC. Its translation is CASSILAGVGNEQFF.